The subject of this entry is one T cell receptor (beta chain). Its antigen is currently unknown. The Oncomine TCR Beta short-read assay sequenced DNA from cultured CD4+ T cells. Genomic DNA was isolated from CD4+ T cells that had been cultured. Each CDR3 protein gets one entry after TCRdb re-called the PCR reads with MiXCR. Counted here are just over 14,000 distinct CDR3 sequences, roughly 75% occurring once; the ten biggest clones make up under 13%. As to treatment: roughly 10-day PBMC culture with coronavirus spike peptide pools or control peptides (ViraFEST assay). TCRs were sequenced by ViraFEST after antigen-specific T cells had been expanded with peptide pools. This record comes from a study of vaccination and CD4 T cells after COVID-19. About the study: Post-COVID samples were collected a median roughly 100 days following diagnosis, spanning 35 to 161.

This CDR3 comprises 16 residues. Trimming cost V 5 bases and J 4 bases, with 23 bases left between them. CDR1 and CDR2 (germline): DFQATT, SNEGSKA (reference sequence). This sequence originates from a human donor who had recovered from COVID-19. The chain is built from TRBV20-1 and TRBJ1-1, with D perhaps matching TRBD1 (6 bases). The sequenced sample was CD4+ T cells from blood, cultured in vitro. CDR3 nucleotides: TGCAGTGCTGCAGGTGACAGGTATTGGGGCCTCACTGAAGCTTTCTTT. Translation: CSAAGDRYWGLTEAFF.